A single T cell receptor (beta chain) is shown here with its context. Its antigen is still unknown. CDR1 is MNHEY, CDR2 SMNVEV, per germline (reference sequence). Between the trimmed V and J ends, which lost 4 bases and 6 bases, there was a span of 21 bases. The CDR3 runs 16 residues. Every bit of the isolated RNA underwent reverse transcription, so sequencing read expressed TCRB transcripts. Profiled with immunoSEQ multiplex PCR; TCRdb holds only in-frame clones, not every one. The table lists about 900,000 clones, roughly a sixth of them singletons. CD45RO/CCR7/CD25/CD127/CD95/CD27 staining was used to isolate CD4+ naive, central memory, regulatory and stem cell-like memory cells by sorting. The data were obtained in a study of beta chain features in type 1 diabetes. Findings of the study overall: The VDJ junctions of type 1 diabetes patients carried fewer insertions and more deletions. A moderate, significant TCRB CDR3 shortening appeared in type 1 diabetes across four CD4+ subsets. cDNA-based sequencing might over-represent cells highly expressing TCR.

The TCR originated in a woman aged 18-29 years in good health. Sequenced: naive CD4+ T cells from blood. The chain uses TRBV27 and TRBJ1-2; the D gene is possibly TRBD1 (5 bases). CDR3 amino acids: CASSYRHPSRADGYTF. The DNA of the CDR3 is TGTGCCAGCAGTTATCGCCACCCAAGCAGGGCGGATGGCTACACCTTC.